This is a list of T cell receptor beta chains from one sample in a study of cytomegalovirus exposure and HLA in healthy donors. This table comes from immunoSEQ multiplex PCR, and its TCRdb copy is limited to in-frame clones, with some not included. The sample lists about 130,000 clones, about 68% occurring once. Material: PBMCs. Receptors originate from a man aged 35 to 55 in good health and CMV-seropositive. CDR3s include the opening cysteine and the closing phenylalanine or tryptophan. A D gene is named only where the DNA matches it firmly. Clone size appears in some rows only: once, few, many, or a class for an expanded clone.

V	size	J	D	DNA	CDR3
TRBV30	-	TRBJ2-1	-	TGTGCCTGGACACAGACAGGTCGGGTGGATGAGCAGTTCTTC	CAWTQTGRVDEQFF
TRBV5-8	-	TRBJ1-5	-	TGTGCCAGCAGCGCACCAGGTGGGGGGCAGCCCCAGCATTTT	CASSAPGGGQPQHF
TRBV6-5	few	TRBJ2-7	-	TGTGCCAGCTCAGGGGCGGTCGAGCAGTACTTC	CASSGAVEQYF
TRBV7-9	few	TRBJ1-1	TRBD1	TGTGCCAGCAGCTTTCCCCCAGGGGGCCGGGGCACTGAAGCTTTCTTT	CASSFPPGGRGTEAFF
TRBV7-2	-	TRBJ1-1	-	TGTGCCAGCAGCTTCGGGGGGCTCGGGGCTGAAGCTTTCTTT	CASSFGGLGAEAFF
TRBV28	-	TRBJ1-5	-	TGTGCCAGCAGTTCATACCCTCTAGGAGGGTGGAACAATCAGCCCCAGCATTTT	CASSSYPLGGWNNQPQHF
TRBV6-5	-	TRBJ2-7	TRBD2	TGTGCCAGCAGTGCGGGGGGAGCGCCTCTCTACGAGCAGTACTTC	CASSAGGAPLYEQYF
TRBV11-2	-	TRBJ1-2	-	TGTGCCAGCAGCTTGGCAGGTGCTGGCTACACCTTC	CASSLAGAGYTF
TRBV6-1	-	TRBJ1-6	-	TGTGCCAGCAGCCCGACAGATAGGGATTCACCCCTCCACTTT	CASSPTDRDSPLHF
TRBV14	-	TRBJ2-3	-	TGTGCCAGCAGCCTCCAACTAGGAATAGATACGCAGTATTTT	CASSLQLGIDTQYF
TRBV11-2	few	TRBJ2-1	TRBD2	TGTGCCAGCAGCTCGAATAGCGGGGGGTTCGATGAGCAGTTCTTC	CASSSNSGGFDEQFF
TRBV19	-	TRBJ2-2	-	TGTGCCAGTAATAGGGACTTGAACACCGGGGAGCTGTTTTTT	CASNRDLNTGELFF
TRBV5-4	-	TRBJ1-4	-	TGTGCCAGCAGCTTGGGCCCGGGAGGAGAAAAACTGTTTTTT	CASSLGPGGEKLFF
TRBV25-1	few	TRBJ2-7	-	TGTGCCAGCAGTGAATTCTGGGCCGAGCAGTACTTC	CASSEFWAEQYF
TRBV4-1	-	TRBJ1-3	TRBD1	TGCGCCAGCAGCCAAGATCGGGACAGGGGTTCGTCCTTTACTGGAAACACCATATATTTT	CASSQDRDRGSSFTGNTIYF
TRBV4-1	once	TRBJ2-5	TRBD2	TGCGCCAGCAGCCAAGGGACTAGCGGGGGGCTACGAGAGACCCAGTACTTC	CASSQGTSGGLRETQYF
TRBV27	-	TRBJ2-7	TRBD2	TGTGCCAGCAGTTCAGGGACTAGCGGGTACGAGCAGTACTTC	CASSSGTSGYEQYF
TRBV7-8	-	TRBJ1-1	-	TGTGCCAGCAGCCCCACTCTGCCGGGGAACATGAACACTGAAGCTTTCTTT	CASSPTLPGNMNTEAFF
TRBV15	-	TRBJ2-7	TRBD2	TGTGCCACCAGCAATTTCCGGGGGGGGCTCGAGCAGTACTTC	CATSNFRGGLEQYF
TRBV6-4	few	TRBJ2-2	-	TGTGCCAGCAGTGACTCGTGGCGGGCCCCCGCTGGCACCGGGGAGCTGTTTTTT	CASSDSWRAPAGTGELFF
TRBV20-1	-	TRBJ1-4	-	TGCAGTGCTATCACCGGTGAAAAACTGTTTTTT	CSAITGEKLFF
TRBV27	-	TRBJ1-2	TRBD1	TGTGCCAGCAGTCAAAGCCCCCCCCGGACAGGGACGATTTATGGCTACACCTTC	CASSQSPPRTGTIYGYTF
TRBV11-3	-	TRBJ2-2	-	TGTGCCAGCAGCTTGGCATCATTGTCCGGGGAGCTGTTTTTT	CASSLASLSGELFF
TRBV5-4	-	TRBJ2-5	-	TGTGCCAGCAGCTCGACTAGCCAAGAGACCCAGTACTTC	CASSSTSQETQYF
TRBV28	-	TRBJ2-5	TRBD2	TGTGCCAGCAGTTTATCGGGAGGAGAGACCCAGTACTTC	CASSLSGGETQYF
TRBV7-2	-	TRBJ2-3	TRBD2	TGTGCCAGCAGCTTAGCGAGCGGGAGGACACGGAATACGCAGTATTTT	CASSLASGRTRNTQYF
TRBV2	-	TRBJ1-1	-	TGTGCCAGCAGACGGTCGGGGGGGGGCACTGAAGCTTTCTTT	CASRRSGGGTEAFF
TRBV2	-	TRBJ1-1	-	TGTGCCAGCAGGTATGACAGCCTCATCGAAGCTTTCTTT	CASRYDSLIEAFF
TRBV27	-	TRBJ1-6	TRBD1	TGTGCCAGCAGTTTACAGGGACAGTATAATTCACCCCTCCACTTT	CASSLQGQYNSPLHF
TRBV6-4	-	TRBJ2-3	-	TGTGCCAGCAGTGACGGTGTGGGAGAAACAGATACGCAGTATTTT	CASSDGVGETDTQYF
TRBV29-1	-	TRBJ2-1	-	TGCACCGGGCGGACAAACAATGAGCAGTTCTTC	CTGRTNNEQFF
TRBV7-6	-	TRBJ1-3	-	TGTGCCAGTTCATTGGGTCTTCGACCCGGGGACACCATATATTTT	CASSLGLRPGDTIYF